Each of the 30 T cell receptor beta chains below was sequenced from the same sample in a study of regulatory T cells in long-lasting Graves disease. HTBI primers from iRepertoire and Arm-PCR of CDR3 regions yielded the TCR beta libraries. TCRdb independently ran MiXCR on the multiplex PCR reads; one entry per CDR3 protein. The table shows about 340,000 distinct CDR3 sequences, with about 18% occurring only once. Time point described: persistent/refractory GD, antithyroid drugs over 5 years with positive TRAb. The authors made the TCR library using RNA they extracted from PBMCs. Sequenced material: peripheral blood mononuclear cells (PBMCs), taken when the disease was refractory, from a patient treated with antithyroid drugs. The receptor set was obtained from a female donor with Graves disease.

This clonotype was observed at least ten times. The genes are TRBV7-3 and TRBJ1-6; no reliable D call. V lost 2 bases and J lost 11, with 13 bases in between. The CDR3 runs to 14 residues. The V gene's germline CDR1 is SGHTA and CDR2 FQGTGA. This chain's CDR3 is CASSLGLGNAPLHF. The CDR3 DNA reads TGTGCCAGCAGCTTAGGGTTGGGGAATGCACCCCTCCACTTT.

The chain is built from TRBV10-3 and TRBJ1-5, with a possible D match to TRBD1 (5 bases). The germline gives CDR1 ENHRY, CDR2 SYGVKD. CDR3 length equals 14 residues. Between the trimmed V and J ends, which lost 3 bases and 2 bases, there was a span of 8 bases. The CDR3 is CAISETGRNQPQHF. The CDR3 DNA sequence: TGTGCCATCAGTGAAACAGGACGCAATCAGCCCCAGCATTTT.

This clonotype was seen repeatedly, ten times or more. This chain joins TRBV10-3 and TRBJ1-2, with 8 bases that match TRBD1. Germline loops: CDR1 ENHRY, CDR2 SYGVKD. V lost 7 bases to trimming and J lost 7 bases; unmatched junction nucleotides: 11. The length of the CDR3 is 14 residues. Here the CDR3 reads CAIKKGQALGGYTF. For the CDR3, the DNA is TGTGCCATCAAGAAGGGACAGGCGTTGGGTGGCTACACCTTC.

This clonotype was counted a few times. The chain is built from TRBV12-5 and TRBJ1-6, with no clear D. Germline lookup yields CDR1 LGHNT and CDR2 FRNRAP. Trimming removed 1 base from V and 1 base from J, with 14 bases in between. This CDR3 is built from 18 residues. For the CDR3, the DNA is TGTGCTAGTGGTTTGGCTATCCTAGGTGCGTCCTATAATTCACCCCTCCACTTT. Translating it yields CASGLAILGASYNSPLHF.

This clonotype was seen only a few times. DNA for the CDR3: TGTGCCAGCAGTGAAGAGGAAAGGGGGGCCGGGGAGCTGTTTTTT. This gives the protein CASSEEERGAGELFF. The rearrangement joins TRBV2 to TRBJ2-2, with D possibly called TRBD1 or TRBD2 (6 bases each). Trimming took 1 base from V and 6 from J, leaving 12 bases between them. This CDR3 contains 15 residues. Germline-derived CDR1 and CDR2 are SNHLY and FYNNEI.

Concerning this clonotype: Possible read error: a much larger clone is one base away. The chain recombines TRBV6-2 or TRBV6-3 with TRBJ1-1, with D uncertain. The CDR3 contains 13 residues. V was trimmed by 2 bases and J by 5 bases, leaving 9 bases between them. Germline CDR1 is MNHEY and CDR2 is SVGEGT. The chain's CDR3 is CASSYAVRTEAFF. The CDR3 DNA reads TGTGCCAGCAGTTACGCGGTTCGGACTGAAGCTTTCTTT.

This clonotype showed up many times. V and J are TRBV9 and TRBJ1-6; D is possibly TRBD1 (5 bases). This CDR3 region has 14 residues. The germline V and J ends were trimmed by 1 base and 9 bases, with 11 bases remaining between them. Germline V CDR1 and CDR2: SGDLS, YYNGEE. The CDR3 DNA reads as TGTGCCAGCAGCGTATCTGGGGCGGCTTCACCCCTCCACTTT. This encodes CASSVSGAASPLHF.

The V gene is TRBV30, the J gene TRBJ1-2, with D hard to call. The CDR3 runs 11 residues. Trimming stripped 2 bases from V and 7 bases from J, with 8 bases between. Germline assignment: CDR1 GTSNPN and CDR2 SVGIG (reference sequence). In DNA form, the CDR3 reads TGTGCCTGGAGTAGAGGGTCTGGCTACACCTTC. It encodes CAWSRGSGYTF. The variable domain in full, with the rest retrieved from reference TRBV30 and TRBJ1-2, is SQTIHQWPATLVQPVGSPLSLECTVEGTSNPNLYWYRQAAGRGLQLLFYSVGIGQISSEVPQNLSASRPQDRQFILSSKKLLLSDSGFYLCAWSRGSGYTFGSGTRLTVV.

This clonotype has a count of ten or more. J is TRBJ2-5 and V is TRBV3-1; no firm D call. The CDR3 contains 18 residues. The V gene's germline CDR1 is LGHDT and CDR2 YNNKEL (reference sequence). V shed 0 bases and J shed 5 bases, with 22 bases lying between them. This chain's CDR3 is CASSQEVGDLLDRETQYF. As DNA, the CDR3 is TGTGCCAGCAGCCAAGAGGTTGGCGACCTCCTCGACCGGGAGACCCAGTACTTC.

The chain employs TRBV4-2 and TRBJ2-5; 14 positions match TRBD2. Germline assignment: CDR1 LGHNA and CDR2 YNFKEQ. Trimming removed 0 bases from V and 4 bases from J; junction bases left unmatched: 7. This CDR3 has 18 amino acids. CDR3 in DNA: TGTGCCAGCAGCCAAGAGGGGGGACTAGCGGGAGCGGGAGAGACCCAGTACTTC. This codes for CASSQEGGLAGAGETQYF.

The chain employs TRBV12-3 or TRBV12-4 and TRBJ1-2, with 8 bases aligning to TRBD1. CDR3 size: 13 residues. Trimming cost V 4 bases and J 6 bases; bases outside gene matches: 4. The CDR3 DNA is TGTGCCAGCAGTTCGGACAGGGACCATGGCTACACCTTC. Its protein product is CASSSDRDHGYTF.

Points on this clonotype: This could be a read error, since a much larger clone is one nucleotide away. This rearrangement joins TRBV29-1 to TRBJ1-1, with D possibly TRBD1 on 6 matching bases. The length of the CDR3 is 12 residues. The V gene's germline CDR1 is SQVTM and CDR2 ANQGSEA. The CDR3 sequence: CSTSGARTEALF. CDR3 bases: TGCAGTACCTCGGGGGCCAGGACTGAAGCTCTCTTT.

In its sample, this clonotype was seen once. A junction end diverges from the germline sequence, so it may reflect a read error. The chain couples TRBV7-9 to TRBJ1-1, with 7 bases identical to TRBD1. The CDR3 contains 17 residues. Germline V gene sequence: CDR1 SEHNR, CDR2 FQNEAQ (reference sequence). The CDR3 spells CAGSAQTGRKGDTEAFF. The CDR3 DNA sequence: TGTGCCGGCAGTGCCCAGACAGGGCGAAAGGGGGACACTGAAGCTTTCTTT.

This clonotype appeared a few times. V usage is TRBV19 and J usage is TRBJ1-6; D is perhaps TRBD1 (5 bases). Germline V CDR1 and CDR2: LNHDA, SQIVND (reference sequence). CDR3 length: 14 amino acids. Trimming removed 7 bases from V and 14 bases from J, with 21 bases in between. The CDR3: CASMDGQGGTSLHF. CDR3 nucleotides: TGTGCCAGTATGGATGGGCAGGGCGGGACGTCCCTCCACTTT.

This clonotype was recorded a few times. The CDR3, as DNA: TGCGCCAGCAGCCAACCGAACAGGGGCGCTGGCTATGGCTACACCTTC. Its protein product is CASSQPNRGAGYGYTF. V gene TRBV4-1 combines with J gene TRBJ1-2, with 7 bases identical to TRBD1. V dropped 2 bases and J dropped 4; count of bases not matched to a gene: 10. The germline V gene encodes CDR1 MGHRA and CDR2 YSYEKL. The CDR3 covers 16 residues.

This clonotype is classed as medium-sized (0.01 to 0.1%). The chain carries TRBV15 and TRBJ1-2, with 7 bases identical to TRBD1. V lost 0 bases and J lost 6; bases outside the gene matches: 16. CDR3 length: 18 residues. Germline assignment: CDR1 LNHNV and CDR2 YYDKDF (reference sequence). The CDR3 loop reads CATSRDRITGASFHGYTF. The CDR3 nucleotides read TGTGCCACCAGCAGAGACAGAATCACAGGGGCCAGCTTCCATGGCTACACCTTC.

This clonotype was seen many times. The J gene is TRBJ1-2, the V gene TRBV28; possibly TRBD1 for D (5 bases). Germline assignment: CDR1 MDHEN and CDR2 SYDVKM. The CDR3 spans 16 residues. The V gene lost 8 bases and the J gene lost 10 bases, with 29 bases spanning the gap. The CDR3: CASAKIKGPSPFDYTF. For the CDR3, the DNA is TGTGCCAGCGCAAAGATCAAGGGGCCATCCCCTTTTGACTACACCTTC.

This clonotype was counted a few times. The gene calls are TRBV3-1 and TRBJ1-4; a possible D gene is TRBD1 (6 bases). The length of the CDR3 is 17 residues. The germline V gene has CDR1 LGHDT and CDR2 YNNKEL (reference sequence). V gave up 0 bases and J gave up 1 base, with 12 bases separating them. CDR3 nucleotide sequence: TGTGCCAGCAGCCAAGAGATGGGCAGGGGAACTAATGAAAAACTGTTTTTT. Translating it yields CASSQEMGRGTNEKLFF.

The table lists this clonotype with a few counts. The chain combines TRBV25-1 with TRBJ1-3; D is uncertain. The CDR3 spans 15 residues. The germline V gene has CDR1 MGHDK and CDR2 SYGVNS. V was trimmed by 1 base and J by 0 bases, leaving 7 bases between them. The CDR3 nucleotides are TGTGCCAGCAGTGAATCACTGATCTCTGGAAACACCATATATTTT. Translated, it gives CASSESLISGNTIYF.

This clonotype was counted ten times or more. The chain employs TRBV12-3 or TRBV12-4 and TRBJ1-5; possible D gene TRBD1, 5 bases. Trimming stripped 6 bases from V and 2 bases from J, with 11 bases between. The CDR3 consists of 14 residues. CDR3 sequence (DNA): TGTGCCAGCAGGGGGGGGGGAGGCAATCAGCCCCAGCATTTT. Protein sequence: CASRGGGGNQPQHF.

The rearrangement links TRBV28 to TRBJ2-3; 14 bases match TRBD2. Germline V gene sequence: CDR1 MDHEN, CDR2 SYDVKM. The CDR3 totals 16 residues. J was trimmed by 5 bases and V by 4 bases; bases with no gene match: 5. CDR3 residues: CASSYGTSGRIDTQYF. The CDR3 region has the DNA TGTGCCAGCAGTTACGGGACTAGCGGGAGAATAGATACGCAGTATTTT.

This clonotype was seen repeatedly, ten times or more. The chain is built from TRBV28 and TRBJ2-7; D ambiguous. V lost 4 bases to trimming and J lost 2 bases, with 9 bases between them. The CDR3 covers 13 residues. Germline V gives CDR1 MDHEN, CDR2 SYDVKM. Here the CDR3 DNA reads TGTGCCAGCAGTTCAGTTCCCACCTACGAGCAGTACTTC. It codes for CASSSVPTYEQYF.

This clonotype was counted only a few times. V gene TRBV5-5 combines with J gene TRBJ2-3, with TRBD1 matching 8 bases. From germline, CDR1 is SGHKS and CDR2 YYEKEE (reference sequence). CDR3 length equals 15 residues. V shed 3 bases, J shed 0 bases, and the junction held 3 bases outside the gene matches. The CDR3 region is CASSWGQESTDTQYF. The DNA of the CDR3 is TGTGCCAGCAGCTGGGGACAGGAGAGCACAGATACGCAGTATTTT.

This clonotype was counted ten times or more. The genes are TRBV2 and TRBJ2-5, with 10 bases fitting TRBD2. The length of the CDR3 is 14 residues. CDR1 and CDR2 (germline): SNHLY, FYNNEI. With 3 bases clipped from V and 5 bases from J, the junction kept 3 bases outside the gene matches. CDR3 protein: CASSDVLAGETQYF. As DNA, the CDR3 is TGTGCCAGCAGTGACGTACTAGCGGGGGAGACCCAGTACTTC.

There are a few counts of this clonotype. V is TRBV7-9 and J is TRBJ2-7; TRBD2 aligns across 14 bases. CDR1 and CDR2 from the germline V gene are SEHNR and FQNEAQ (reference sequence). J lost 5 bases, V lost 10 bases, and 7 bases had no gene match. This CDR3 has 14 amino acids. The chain's CDR3 is CAKDRTSGRNEQYF. DNA of the CDR3: TGTGCCAAAGATCGGACTAGCGGGAGGAACGAGCAGTACTTC.

V and J are TRBV7-8 and TRBJ1-4; no firm D call. This CDR3 spans 13 amino acids. With 4 bases removed from V and 3 bases from J, the gap between germline ends came to 6 bases. In germline, CDR1 is SGHVS, CDR2 FQNEAQ. CDR3 residues: CASSWTANEKLFF. CDR3 coding DNA: TGTGCCAGCAGCTGGACGGCTAATGAAAAACTGTTTTTT.

This chain links TRBV2 with TRBJ2-7; 9 nucleotides match TRBD1. V lost 4 bases and J lost 3; bases outside the gene matches: 7. This CDR3 is built from 15 residues. Germline assignment: CDR1 SNHLY and CDR2 FYNNEI. The CDR3 DNA reads TGTGCCAGCAGTGGGGGAACAGGGGGCGGCTACGAGCAGTACTTC. It specifies CASSGGTGGGYEQYF.

With regard to this clonotype: A much more abundant neighbour one base away suggests this may be a read error. CDR3 coding DNA: TGTGCCGCGAAGGGTAGGCCCTACGAGCAGTACTTC. Its protein is CAAKGRPYEQYF. The chain is built from TRBV11-2 and TRBJ2-7; D call uncertain. With 11 bases removed from V and 2 bases from J, the gap between germline ends came to 13 bases. Germline assignment: CDR1 SGHAT and CDR2 FQNNGV. CDR3 length equals 12 residues.

This clonotype was seen ten or more times. The chain employs TRBV20-1 and TRBJ1-6, with TRBD1 identical over 7 bases. Germline assignment: CDR1 DFQATT and CDR2 SNEGSKA (reference sequence). J was trimmed by 5 bases and V by 3 bases; bases with no gene match: 7. The CDR3 has 15 amino acids. The CDR3 here is CSASRRGFDNSPLHF. In DNA, the CDR3 is TGCAGTGCTAGTCGCAGGGGGTTCGATAATTCACCCCTCCACTTT.

This clonotype came up a few times. The chain employs TRBV6-5 and TRBJ1-5, with no clear D. The V gene's germline CDR1 is MNHEY and CDR2 SVGAGI. CDR3 length: 15 residues. V was shortened by 0 bases and J by 0 bases, with 6 bases between the two germline ends. The CDR3 loop reads CASSYSHHSNQPQHF. CDR3 nucleotides: TGTGCCAGCAGTTACTCGCACCATAGCAATCAGCCCCAGCATTTT.